Listed below are T cell receptor beta chains from one sample, sequenced in a study of T cells in Graves' hyperthyroidism and ophthalmopathy. One entry per CDR3 protein results from TCRdb running MiXCR on the multiplex PCR reads. The sample records roughly 800,000 distinct CDR3 sequences, 38% being singletons. The sample consisted of blood. The receptors were gathered from a man aged 18 to 30 with Graves' hyperthyroidism. CDR3s include the opening cysteine and the closing phenylalanine or tryptophan. The D gene is left open where the match is weak. Some rows have no size entry. The others give once, few or many, or a class for an expanded clone.

D gene	clone size	V gene	J gene	CDR3 protein	CDR3 DNA
-	many	TRBV12-3/TRBV12-4	TRBJ1-5	CASSLGQYNQPQHF	TGTGCCAGCAGCCTGGGGCAGTACAATCAGCCCCAGCATTTT
TRBD1	few	TRBV11-2	TRBJ2-7	CASSSDRVREQYF	TGTGCCAGCAGCTCCGACAGGGTTCGCGAGCAGTACTTC
-	few	TRBV7-9	TRBJ1-5	CASSLATSQVGNQPQHF	TGTGCCAGCAGCTTAGCGACGAGCCAGGTGGGCAATCAGCCCCAGCATTTT
TRBD1	few	TRBV9	TRBJ1-1	CASSPSDRDDTEAFF	TGTGCCAGCAGCCCTTCGGACAGGGACGACACTGAAGCTTTCTTT
-	few	TRBV9	TRBJ2-5	CASSAGVGGETQYF	TGTGCCAGCAGCGCGGGGGTTGGAGGCGAGACCCAGTACTTC
-	many	TRBV10-1	TRBJ2-7	CASSERGGEQYF	TGCGCCAGCAGTGAAAGGGGCGGCGAGCAGTACTTC
-	many	TRBV7-9	TRBJ2-7	CASSSAFEQYF	TGTGCCAGCAGCTCGGCCTTCGAGCAGTACTTC
-	many	TRBV20-1	TRBJ2-7	CSARKAVAYEQYF	TGCAGTGCTAGAAAGGCAGTCGCCTACGAGCAGTACTTC
TRBD2	few	TRBV12-3/TRBV12-4	TRBJ2-2	CASSWEGNAGELFF	TGTGCCAGCAGTTGGGAGGGGAACGCCGGGGAGCTGTTTTTT
-	-	TRBV29-1	TRBJ1-1	CAWTFGNTEAFF	TGTGCCTGGACATTCGGAAACACTGAAGCTTTCTTT
-	-	TRBV6-5	TRBJ1-4	CAIHRGIGEKLFF	TGTGCCATCCATAGGGGGATTGGTGAAAAACTGTTTTTT
-	few	TRBV7-2	TRBJ2-3	CASGEGIPSTDTQYF	TGTGCCAGCGGCGAGGGGATACCTAGCACAGATACGCAGTATTTT
-	-	TRBV4-2	TRBJ1-5	CASSQEEGSNQPQHF	TGTGCCAGCAGCCAAGAGGAGGGGAGCAATCAGCCCCAGCATTTT
TRBD2	few	TRBV7-9	TRBJ2-5	CASSFTSASGPQETQYF	TGTGCCAGCAGCTTCACCAGCGCTAGCGGGCCGCAAGAGACCCAGTACTTC
-	few	TRBV19	TRBJ1-1	CASIWAGGGNTEAFF	TGTGCCAGTATTTGGGCGGGCGGAGGGAACACTGAAGCTTTCTTT
TRBD1	-	TRBV2	TRBJ1-4	CASSLALGAGGFATNEKLFF	TGTGCCAGCAGTTTAGCGCTAGGGGCAGGGGGATTCGCAACTAATGAAAAACTGTTTTTT
-	-	TRBV10-1	TRBJ1-5	CASEGRSSNQPQHF	TGCGCCAGCGAAGGGCGAAGTAGCAATCAGCCCCAGCATTTT
-	many	TRBV5-1	TRBJ1-6	CASSLEGESPLHF	TGCGCCAGCAGCTTGGAAGGAGAATCACCCCTCCACTTT
TRBD1	-	TRBV19	TRBJ1-5	CAWSPGGRQPQHF	TGTGCCTGGAGTCCAGGGGGCAGGCAGCCCCAGCATTTT
-	few	TRBV19	TRBJ2-2	CASSIEIGSPATNTGELFF	TGTGCCAGTAGTATAGAAATAGGTTCGCCAGCGACGAACACCGGGGAGCTGTTTTTT
-	-	TRBV9	TRBJ2-2	CASSVEGLELFF	TGTGCCAGCAGCGTAGAAGGGTTGGAGCTGTTTTTT
TRBD1	many	TRBV7-9	TRBJ1-2	CASSSPGQVYYGYTF	TGTGCCAGCAGCTCGCCGGGACAGGTTTACTATGGCTACACCTTC
-	many	TRBV5-1	TRBJ1-2	CASSGRGAGYTF	TGCGCCAGCAGCGGGCGGGGCGCGGGCTACACCTTC
-	few	TRBV19	TRBJ1-4	CASSTWTHEKLFF	TGTGCCAGTAGCACCTGGACTCATGAAAAACTGTTTTTT
TRBD2	-	TRBV9	TRBJ2-7	CASSPDSAGGREQYF	TGTGCCAGCAGCCCAGACTCAGCGGGGGGGCGAGAGCAGTACTTC
TRBD1	few	TRBV20-1	TRBJ1-5	CSAGQGARNSNQPQHF	TGCAGTGCTGGACAGGGGGCCCGAAATAGCAATCAGCCCCAGCATTTT
TRBD1	many	TRBV29-1	TRBJ2-7	CSARAGTGGSGAYEQYF	TGCAGCGCCAGGGCCGGGACAGGGGGCTCGGGCGCCTACGAGCAGTACTTC
-	many	TRBV29-1	TRBJ1-1	CSVGTDTEAFF	TGCAGCGTTGGAACAGACACTGAAGCTTTCTTT
-	many	TRBV9	TRBJ1-4	CASSVAGAGEKLFF	TGTGCCAGCAGCGTTGCAGGGGCGGGCGAAAAACTGTTTTTT
-	few	TRBV11-2	TRBJ1-4	CASSLEIGQRREKLFF	TGTGCCAGCAGCTTAGAGATTGGACAAAGACGGGAAAAACTGTTTTTT
-	few	TRBV20-1	TRBJ1-5	CSAERLAGTTNQPQHF	TGCAGTGCCGAACGACTAGCCGGGACAACAAATCAGCCCCAGCATTTT
-	many	TRBV15	TRBJ2-7	CATSTGTSSYEQYF	TGTGCCACCAGCACCGGGACGTCCTCCTACGAGCAGTACTTC
-	-	TRBV7-9	TRBJ2-5	CASSSGPSTETQYF	TGTGCCAGCAGTTCCGGGCCAAGCACGGAGACCCAGTACTTC
-	many	TRBV10-3	TRBJ2-5	CGTAQEGETQYF	TGTGGGACGGCTCAGGAAGGGGAGACCCAGTACTTC
TRBD1	many	TRBV15	TRBJ2-7	CATAPGQGHPEQYF	TGTGCCACCGCTCCGGGACAGGGCCACCCCGAGCAGTACTTC
-	-	TRBV2	TRBJ1-6	CASGEGRQESPLHF	TGTGCCAGCGGTGAGGGGAGACAGGAGTCACCCCTCCACTTT
-	many	TRBV9	TRBJ1-1	CASSEGGGTEAFF	TGTGCCAGCAGTGAGGGAGGGGGCACTGAAGCTTTCTTT
-	-	TRBV11-2	TRBJ2-7	CASSLEDLLYYEQYF	TGTGCCAGCAGCCTCGAGGACTTGCTGTACTACGAGCAGTACTTC
-	-	TRBV7-2	TRBJ1-5	CASSRSKPQHF	TGTGCCAGCAGCCGGTCTAAGCCCCAGCATTTT
-	-	TRBV11-2	TRBJ2-7	CASSTFTGTVAYEQYF	TGTGCCAGCAGCACCTTCACTGGGACGGTTGCCTACGAGCAGTACTTC
-	few	TRBV15	TRBJ2-5	CATSRDYREETQYF	TGTGCCACCAGCAGAGATTATAGGGAAGAGACCCAGTACTTC
-	-	TRBV2	TRBJ2-6	CASSLATLSSSGANVLTF	TGTGCCAGCAGTTTAGCAACCCTCAGCAGCTCTGGGGCCAACGTCCTGACTTTC